The subject of this entry is one T cell receptor (beta chain). V lost 6 bases, J lost 4 bases, and 12 bases lay in between. The V gene's germline CDR1 is MNHEY and CDR2 SVGAGI. The CDR3 has 13 residues. This sample was taken from a study of tumor-infiltrating lymphocytes in localized non-small cell lung cancer. Looking at the study overall: Tumor tissue and non-adjacent uninvolved lung came from each patient.

Assay: immunoSEQ multiplex PCR; the TCRdb copy retains only in-frame clones and omits some. The sample consists of about 14,000 clones, around 75% of them appearing once. The material sequenced was lung tumor tissue. The J gene is TRBJ1-1, the V gene TRBV6-5; D remains unclear. The clonotype was recovered from a human donor with non-small cell lung cancer. The CDR3: CASSQPGATEAFF. The CDR3 coding sequence is TGTGCCAGCAGCCAGCCCGGTGCCACTGAAGCTTTCTTT.